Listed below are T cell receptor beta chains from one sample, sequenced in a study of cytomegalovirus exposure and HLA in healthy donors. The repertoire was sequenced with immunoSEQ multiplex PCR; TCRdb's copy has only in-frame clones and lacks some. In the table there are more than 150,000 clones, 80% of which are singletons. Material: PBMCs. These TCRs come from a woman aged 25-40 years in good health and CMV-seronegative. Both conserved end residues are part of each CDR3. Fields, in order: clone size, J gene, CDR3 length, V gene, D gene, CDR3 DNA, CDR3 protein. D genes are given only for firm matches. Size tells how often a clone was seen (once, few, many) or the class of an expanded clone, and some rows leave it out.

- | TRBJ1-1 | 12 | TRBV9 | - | TGTGCCAGCAGCGTAGGCGGGACTGAAGCTTTCTTT | CASSVGGTEAFF
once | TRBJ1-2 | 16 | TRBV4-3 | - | TGCGCCAGCAGCCGCGGGGTCGGGGGGGGCAACTATGGCTACACCTTC | CASSRGVGGGNYGYTF
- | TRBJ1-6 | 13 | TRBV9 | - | TGTGCCAGCAGCGTTAGTCCTAATTCACCCCTCCACTTT | CASSVSPNSPLHF
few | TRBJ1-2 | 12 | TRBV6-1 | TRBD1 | TGTGCCAGCGGGAGACAGGGGGGCGGCTACACCTTC | CASGRQGGGYTF
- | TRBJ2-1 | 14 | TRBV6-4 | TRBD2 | TGTGCCAGCAGTGAGGGGACTAGCAGCAATGAGCAGTTCTTC | CASSEGTSSNEQFF
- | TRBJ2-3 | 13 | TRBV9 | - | TGTGCCAGCAGCGCCCTTCTCACAGATACGCAGTATTTT | CASSALLTDTQYF
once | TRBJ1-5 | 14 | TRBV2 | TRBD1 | TGTGCCAGCAGTGTAGGGACAGGGGACCCCCCCCAGCATTTT | CASSVGTGDPPQHF
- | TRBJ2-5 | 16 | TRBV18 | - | TGTGCCAGCTCACCACTTTTTCGGGCGGGACAAGAGACCCAGTACTTC | CASSPLFRAGQETQYF
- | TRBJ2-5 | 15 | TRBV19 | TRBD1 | TGTGCCAGTAGTCCGAACCCCGGGACAGGGGCGACCCAGTACTTC | CASSPNPGTGATQYF
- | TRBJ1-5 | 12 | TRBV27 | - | TGTGCCAGTAGGGGTTATGGGCAGCCCCAGCATTTT | CASRGYGQPQHF
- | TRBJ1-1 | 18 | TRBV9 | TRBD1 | TGTGCCAGCAGAGGAGTCGGACCGGGACAGGGGGTAATCACTGAAGCTTTCTTT | CASRGVGPGQGVITEAFF
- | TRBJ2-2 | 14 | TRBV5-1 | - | TGCGCCAGCAGATTAGACAGGACTACCGGGGAGCTGTTTTTT | CASRLDRTTGELFF
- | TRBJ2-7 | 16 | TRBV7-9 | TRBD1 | TGTGCCAGCAGCTCCTTTAGGGACAGGGTGTCCTACGAGCAGTACTTC | CASSSFRDRVSYEQYF
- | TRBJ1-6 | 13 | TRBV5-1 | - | TGCGCCAGCAGCTTGGAGAGAAATTCACCCCTCCACTTT | CASSLERNSPLHF
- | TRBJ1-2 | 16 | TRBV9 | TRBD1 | TGTGCCAGCAGCGTAGGCGGGGGACAGGGGAACTATGGCTACACCTTC | CASSVGGGQGNYGYTF
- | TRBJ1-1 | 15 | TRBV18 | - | TGTGCCAGCTCCCCCAGGGGACGGACGAACACTGAAGCTTTCTTT | CASSPRGRTNTEAFF
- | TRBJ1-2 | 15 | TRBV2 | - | TGTGCCAGCAGTGTGGTGAACGCAGGGTGGTATGGCTACACCTTC | CASSVVNAGWYGYTF
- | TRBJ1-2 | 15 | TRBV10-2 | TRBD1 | TGCGCCAGCAGTGAAATGGGACAGGGTTTTGGTGGCTACACCTTC | CASSEMGQGFGGYTF
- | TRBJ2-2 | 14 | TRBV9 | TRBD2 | TGTGCCAGCAGCTCAGGACTGGAGCGGGGGAAGCTGTTTTTT | CASSSGLERGKLFF
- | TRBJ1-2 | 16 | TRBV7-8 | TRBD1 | TGTGCCAGCAGTTTTAGACAGGGCCTCTCATCGGGTGGCTACACCTTC | CASSFRQGLSSGGYTF
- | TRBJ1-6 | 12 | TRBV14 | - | TGTGCCAGCAGCTACTGGAATTCACCCCTCCACTTT | CASSYWNSPLHF
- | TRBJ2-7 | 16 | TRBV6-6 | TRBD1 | TGTGCCAGCACCTCCAGAGGGACAGTATTTTCCTACGAGCAGTACTTC | CASTSRGTVFSYEQYF
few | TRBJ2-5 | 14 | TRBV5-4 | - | TGTGCCAGCAGCTCGGACACCCTCGAGGAGACCCAGTACTTC | CASSSDTLEETQYF
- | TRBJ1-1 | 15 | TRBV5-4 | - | TGTGCCAGCAGCTTGGGCGGAACAGGGAACACTGAAGCTTTCTTT | CASSLGGTGNTEAFF
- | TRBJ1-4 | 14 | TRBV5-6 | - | TGTGCCAGCTCAGCTTTAGGCCGGGGAGCGGAACTGTTTTTT | CASSALGRGAELFF
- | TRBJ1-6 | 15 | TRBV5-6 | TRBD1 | TGTGCCAGCAGCGCGGGACAGGTTTATAATTCACCCCTCCACTTT | CASSAGQVYNSPLHF
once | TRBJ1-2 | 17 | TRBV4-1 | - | TGCGCCAGCAGCCAAGGAGGAGGGGCGCATACTAACTATGGCTACACCTTC | CASSQGGGAHTNYGYTF
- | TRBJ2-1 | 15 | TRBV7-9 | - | TGTGCCAGCAGCTTAGTCGCGGCGGATTACAATGAGCAGTTCTTC | CASSLVAADYNEQFF